This TCR beta chain comes out of a study of blood T cell repertoires in COVID-19. CDR1 SGHTA and CDR2 FQGNSA come from the germline V gene. Trimming removed 4 bases from V and 5 bases from J; junction bases left unmatched: 4. This CDR3 region has 13 residues. Sequencing used immunoSEQ multiplex PCR; TCRdb keeps in-frame clones, though not all of them. This table has some 210,000 clones, around 86% appearing once. The genes are TRBV7-2 and TRBJ2-5; 7 nucleotides align to TRBD1. The source is a woman between 50 and 59 years old with acute COVID-19. The material sequenced was PBMCs or T cells enriched from blood (not recorded which). CDR3 sequence reads: CASSWTGPETQYF. The CDR3 DNA is TGTGCCAGCAGCTGGACAGGTCCGGAGACCCAGTACTTC.